These 14 T cell receptor beta chains share one sample of origin, sequenced in a study of beta chain features in type 1 diabetes. Sequencing targeted expressed TCRB transcripts, as all isolated RNA had been reverse transcribed. The data were produced by immunoSEQ multiplex PCR, yet TCRdb's version contains in-frame clones alone and is incomplete. This table holds more than 350,000 clones, more than 9.5% found once. Specimen: naive CD4+ T cells from blood. The receptors shown here come from a woman under 30 in good health.

In DNA, the CDR3 is TGTGCCAGCAGCTTGCAAGCGGGAGGAAGGGAGACCCAGTACTTC. Protein sequence: CASSLQAGGRETQYF. V is TRBV7-2 and J is TRBJ2-5; 9 nucleotides align to TRBD2. J lost 5 bases, V lost 3 bases, and 7 bases had no gene match. CDR3 length equals 15 residues. The germline gives CDR1 SGHTA, CDR2 FQGNSA.

This clone was picked up a small number of times. V usage is TRBV9 and J usage is TRBJ1-5, with a weak D call TRBD1 (5 bases). V dropped 3 bases and J dropped 6 bases, with 13 bases sitting between them. In germline, CDR1 is SGDLS, CDR2 YYNGEE. CDR3 size: 14 residues. The CDR3 DNA is TGTGCCAGCAGCGCGGACAAAGGCGGTCAGCCCCAGCATTTT. Translating it yields CASSADKGGQPQHF.

In its sample, this clone was seen a few times. The chain carries TRBV19 and TRBJ1-2, with D perhaps matching TRBD1 (6 bases). Germline V gene data show CDR1 as LNHDA and CDR2 as SQIVND (reference sequence). The V end was cut by 6 bases, the J end by 3 bases, with 11 bases between. The CDR3 has 13 residues. The CDR3 here is CASRSTGHYGYTF. DNA of the CDR3: TGTGCCAGTAGATCGACAGGACACTATGGCTACACCTTC.

This clone has just a few counts. Sequence at one end of the junction differs from germline and may be a read error. The rearrangement links TRBV5-1 to TRBJ2-5; weak D call: TRBD1 (5 bases). Per germline, CDR1 SGHRS and CDR2 YFSETQ. The CDR3 loop spans 15 amino acids. The CDR3 sequence: CATSPMSGLQETQYF. The CDR3 DNA reads TGCGCCACCAGCCCTATGTCAGGGCTACAAGAGACCCAGTACTTC.

The chain carries TRBV27 and TRBJ2-7, with 8 bases identical to TRBD1. This CDR3 is 14 amino acids long. Losses at the gene ends were 3 bases for V and 1 base for J; bases not matched to a gene: 2. Germline loops: CDR1 MNHEY, CDR2 SMNVEV (reference sequence). The CDR3 loop reads CASSLRQGSYEQYV. CDR3 DNA: TGTGCCAGCAGTTTGCGACAGGGGTCCTACGAGCAGTACGTC.

The rearrangement uses TRBV5-6 and TRBJ2-7, with 11 bases lining up with TRBD2. CDR1 and CDR2 (germline): SGHDT, YYEEEE. The CDR3 spans 15 residues. Losses at the gene ends were 2 bases for V and 7 bases for J; bases not matched to a gene: 8. DNA for the CDR3: TGTGCCAGCAGCTTTTTACTAGCGGGAGTGGGGGAGCAGTACTTC. Translating it yields CASSFLLAGVGEQYF.

The chain joins TRBV4-3 to TRBJ2-1, with 8 bases identical to TRBD1. The CDR3 extends over 19 amino acids. V was pared by 4 bases and J by 7 bases, with 21 bases of the junction left unmatched. Looked up from germline, CDR1 is LGHNA and CDR2 is YSLEER. The CDR3 reads CASSPRVDSGTGRRNEQFF. The CDR3 region has the DNA TGCGCCAGCAGCCCTCGCGTTGATTCCGGGACAGGTAGGCGGAATGAGCAGTTCTTC.

V is TRBV7-9 and J is TRBJ2-5, with 9 bases aligning to TRBD1. After removal of 6 bases from V and 6 bases from J, the junction contained 5 bases not matched to a gene. Germline V gene lookup returns CDR1 SEHNR and CDR2 FQNEAQ (reference sequence). The CDR3 is 13 residues long. The CDR3 DNA reads as TGTGCCAGCAGGTCTGACAGGGGGAAGACCCAGTACTTC. Protein sequence: CASRSDRGKTQYF.

This clone occurred a few times. V usage is TRBV7-2 and J usage is TRBJ2-3; 8 bases map to TRBD1. Germline V lookup: CDR1 SGHTA, CDR2 FQGNSA. This CDR3 has 14 residues. V trimming: 5 bases; J trimming: 7 bases; junction bases outside the gene matches: 8. The CDR3 sequence: CASSPGQGGYTQYF. DNA of the CDR3: TGTGCCAGCAGCCCAGGACAGGGAGGATATACGCAGTATTTT.

With respect to this clone: This specimen includes other DNA sequences encoding the same CDR3. J is TRBJ2-2 and V is TRBV7-9, with D unclear. V was trimmed by 0 bases and J by 1 base, leaving 3 bases between them. Germline V gene lookup returns CDR1 SEHNR and CDR2 FQNEAQ (reference sequence). This CDR3 is 14 amino acids long. CDR3 nucleotides: TGTGCCAGCAGCTTAGCACGGAACACCGGGGAGCTGTTTTTT. Protein: CASSLARNTGELFF.

The genes are TRBV6-4 and TRBJ2-7, with 10 bases identical to TRBD2. The ends lost 4 bases at V and 7 bases at J; junction bases unmatched: 10. Germline CDR1 and CDR2: MRHNA and SNTAGT. The CDR3 has 15 amino acids. CDR3 loop: CASSVRAGGPNEQYF. The CDR3 region has the DNA TGTGCCAGCAGTGTAAGAGCGGGAGGGCCTAATGAGCAGTACTTC.

In this sample, this clone turned up a few times. This rearrangement joins TRBV5-6 to TRBJ2-6; unclear D gene. The CDR3 length is 15 residues. V gave up 3 bases and J gave up 0 bases, with 7 bases separating them. CDR1 SGHDT and CDR2 YYEEEE come from the germline V gene. The CDR3 is CASSWTSSGANVLTF. Here the CDR3 DNA reads TGTGCCAGCAGCTGGACGAGCTCTGGGGCCAACGTCCTGACTTTC.

The rearrangement links TRBV13 to TRBJ2-7, with no clear D. CDR1 is PRHDT, CDR2 FYEKMQ, per germline (reference sequence). Trimming shortened V by 6 bases and J by 0 bases, and 18 bases separated the two germline ends. This CDR3 contains 16 residues. In DNA, the CDR3 is TGTGCCAGCAGGGGTAGACACGACCTTTTCTCCTACGAGCAGTACTTC. It yields the protein CASRGRHDLFSYEQYF. Full variable domain (missing parts from reference TRBV13 and TRBJ2-7): AAGVIQSPRHLIKEKRETATLKCYPIPRHDTVYWYQQGPGQDPQFLISFYEKMQSDKGSIPDRFSAQQFSDYHSELNMSSLELGDSALYFCASRGRHDLFSYEQYFGPGTRLTVT.

The chain combines TRBV7-9 with TRBJ2-2; 8 bases agree with TRBD1. Trimming cost V 3 bases and J 5 bases; bases outside gene matches: 8. Germline lookup yields CDR1 SEHNR and CDR2 FQNEAQ (reference sequence). This CDR3 is 16 amino acids long. CDR3 residues: CASSFPPGTGTGELFF. In DNA form, the CDR3 reads TGTGCCAGCAGCTTCCCGCCGGGGACAGGAACCGGGGAGCTGTTTTTT. The whole variable domain, filled in from reference TRBV7-9 and TRBJ2-2, reads DTGVSQNPRHKITKRGQNVTFRCDPISEHNRLYWYRQTLGQGPEFLTYFQNEAQLEKSRLLSDRFSAERPKGSFSTLEIQRTEQGDSAMYLCASSFPPGTGTGELFFGEGSRLTVL.